The clone carrying this TCR beta chain was detected once. Its specificity is unknown. The sample belongs to a study of shared clonotypes between healthy human individuals. Study observations and caveats: Generally, estimated richness proved larger in naive subsets than it did in memory subsets.

TCRdb's table, derived via immunoSEQ multiplex PCR, lists solely in-frame clones and lacks some. The sample carries a few million clones, 80% to 95% recorded once. The germline CDR1 and CDR2 sequences are SNHLY and FYNNEI. The trim removed 0 bases at V and 3 bases at J, leaving 2 bases unmatched. The CDR3 spans 15 residues. The TCR was taken from a man younger than 35 in good health. Some clones in this sample may be carry-over from other donors' samples. The sample was naive CD4+ T cells from PBMCs. Subset meaning: CD45RA+ positively selected. The V and J genes are TRBV2 and TRBJ2-7, with 10 nucleotides matching TRBD2. The CDR3 DNA is TGTGCCAGCAGTGAAGCAGCGGGAGGGATCTACGAGCAGTACTTC. It yields the protein CASSEAAGGIYEQYF.